The source of this T cell receptor (beta chain) is a study of blood T cell repertoires in COVID-19. As for the study in general: Donors in the United States, Italy and Spain gave samples during acute or convalescent COVID-19. T cells, B-cell-depleted T cells, or PBMCs supplied cDNA or gDNA.

Authors' processing steps: Estimates of nucleated cell counts were drawn from the amplification of reference gene primers. Using immunoSEQ multiplex PCR, the repertoire was profiled, and TCRdb retains in-frame clones only, with some absent. The V and J calls and clone size are taken from that table; D and trimming were inferred from the DNA. The repertoire holds 250,000 to 300,000 clones, around 87% seen once, with roughly 2% in the top ten. Sequenced input: peripheral blood. The sequence was collected from a woman aged 45 to 65 who had recovered from COVID-19.

Written as DNA, the CDR3 is TGTGCCAGCAGCCGAAAAGGGGCCTTCACAGATACGCAGTATTTT. It encodes CASSRKGAFTDTQYF. V usage is TRBV7-9 and J usage is TRBJ2-3; tentative D call: TRBD1 (5 bases). The CDR3 runs 15 residues. Germline lookup yields CDR1 SEHNR and CDR2 FQNEAQ (reference sequence). V was clipped by 5 bases and J by 2 bases, with 14 bases between them.